The following is a T cell receptor beta chain sequence with its context. Its antigen is unidentified. Drawing of peripheral blood yielded 8.5 to 10 milliliters from each donor. PBMCs numbering at least 6 million were isolated per sample. The data stem from a study of blood T cells in healthy people across ages. Study-wide points: Relative to aged donors, long-lived donors carried more naive CD4+ cells and displayed higher diversity. Strong correlation linked observed beta diversity and percent naive T cells.

PCR was performed a second time for about 7 to 12 cycles using a sample-barcoded 5' primer and a J-beta primer mix. TCRdb reprocessed the 5' RACE reads via MiXCR and lists one record per CDR3 protein. The sample holds about 1 million distinct CDR3 sequences, 40% to 55% seen once. V shed 5 bases, J shed 5 bases, and the junction held 8 bases outside the gene matches. This CDR3 has 15 amino acids. From germline, CDR1 is DFQATT and CDR2 SNEGSKA (reference sequence). The clonotype comes from a woman aged 55-70 years in good health. The sample was blood. The rearrangement uses TRBV20-1 and TRBJ2-1; TRBD2 matches 11 bases. The CDR3 DNA sequence: TGCAGTGCTCGAAAACCGGGACTAGCGGACAATGAGCAGTTCTTC. Protein: CSARKPGLADNEQFF.